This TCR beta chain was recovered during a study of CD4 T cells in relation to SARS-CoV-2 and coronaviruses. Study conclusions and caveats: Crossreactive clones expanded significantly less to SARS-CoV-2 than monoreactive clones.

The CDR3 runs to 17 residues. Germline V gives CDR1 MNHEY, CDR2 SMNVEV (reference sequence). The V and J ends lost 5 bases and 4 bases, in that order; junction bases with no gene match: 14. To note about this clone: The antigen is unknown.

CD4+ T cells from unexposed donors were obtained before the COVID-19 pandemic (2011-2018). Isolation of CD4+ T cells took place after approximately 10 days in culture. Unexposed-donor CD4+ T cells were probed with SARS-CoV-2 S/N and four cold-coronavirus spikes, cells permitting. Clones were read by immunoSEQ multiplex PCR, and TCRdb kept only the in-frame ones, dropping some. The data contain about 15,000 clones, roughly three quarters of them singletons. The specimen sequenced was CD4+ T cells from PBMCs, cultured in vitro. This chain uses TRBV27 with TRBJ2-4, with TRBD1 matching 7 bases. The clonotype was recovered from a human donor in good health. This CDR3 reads CASSPIYRGRQKNIQYF. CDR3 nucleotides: TGTGCCAGCAGTCCCATCTACAGGGGACGGCAGAAAAACATTCAGTACTTC.